This TCR beta chain originates from a study of cytomegalovirus exposure and HLA in healthy donors. Findings of the study overall: Testing in vitro showed three CMV-associated chains specific for CMV antigens. The classifier, whose performance was assessed in both the original and validation cohorts, reportedly diagnosed cytomegalovirus status with high specificity and sensitivity. Several of the most significant clusters appeared linked to common viral pathogens, based on a later analysis. Associated with cytomegalovirus, according to the listing, were 164 TCR beta chains.

It was with 60 Vbeta and 13 Jbeta primers that the PCR ran. Some clones are missing from TCRdb's copy, which holds only in-frame ones; the method was immunoSEQ multiplex PCR. In the table there are under 200,000 clones, almost 85% of which are singletons. Comment on this clone: Its antigen is as yet unknown.

The sequenced sample was PBMCs. This sequence was found in a young man in good health and CMV-seronegative.

CDR3 amino acids: CASSYAGGEEKLFF. CDR3 DNA sequence: TGTGCCAGCAGTTATGCAGGGGGTGAGGAAAAACTGTTTTTT. V and J are TRBV6-5 and TRBJ1-4; 7 bases map to TRBD1. The CDR3 spans 14 residues. Trimming removed 3 bases from V and 8 bases from J; junction bases left unmatched: 6. Germline V gives CDR1 MNHEY, CDR2 SVGAGI.